A single T cell receptor (beta chain) is shown here with its context. The table lists this clonotype with a count of one. The specificity of this receptor is unknown. No much larger clone exists at a distance of one base, and base qualities are not known. One read alone is a weak basis. RNA was extracted using the RNeasy kit, and roughly 0.5 to 1 ug of the RNA was reverse transcribed with random hexamers. The immunoSEQ multiplex PCR assay, which covers 54 Vbeta and 13 Jbeta segments, was used to amplify TCR beta CDR3 regions. PCR amplification bias was corrected by using a synthetic template baseline for primer optimization and computational correction. In the paper's pipeline: Reads were assigned to V, D and J genes according to IMGT and analyzed in immunoSEQ Analyzer, with only productive sequences retained. To calculate clonality, Shannon entropy was normalized by log2 of the number of productive unique sequences and then subtracted from one. Public and private clones were assessed among the 100 most prevalent clones of each patient and control. A clone was defined as Susac-specific if it was absent from the healthy and MS cohorts, from approximately 980 published viral clones and from other ImmuneACCESS disease sequences. The public reads were run again by TCRdb, first through fastp at Q25 and then through MiXCR, and only productive beta chains were kept. One record per CDR3 amino acid sequence lists the most common genes and DNA. The V and J calls here are based on TCRdb, not the publication. The table for this sample lists roughly 150,000 distinct CDR3 sequences; around 95% of them were counted only once. The top ten clones comprise about 0.15% of the sample.

Peripheral blood CD8+ and CD4+ T cells from healthy donors, Susac syndrome patients and multiple sclerosis patients were profiled by high-throughput TCR beta sequencing. The multiple sclerosis controls were treatment-naive patients whose relapsing-remitting disease, either stable or active, fulfilled the revised McDonald criteria. CD8+ TEMRA cells were enriched by FACS, while bulk CD8+ and CD4+ T cells were purified by magnetic negative isolation. Blood was drawn into EDTA tubes, processed within 24 hours, and PBMCs were isolated by density gradient centrifugation. PBMCs intended for TCR sequencing were cryopreserved in liquid nitrogen and were subsequently thawed in a 37 degrees C water bath. The sorted or isolated CD4+, CD8+ and CD8+ TEMRA cells reached a purity of at least 90%. Looking up the germline V gene yields CDR1 MNHEY and CDR2 SVGAGI. A distance of 9 bases separates the germline ends of V and J, which lose 5 bases and 5 bases respectively. The CDR3, from cysteine to phenylalanine, totals 13 residues. This entry keeps only the CDR3 DNA: 39 bases, framed from base 1.

These data are taken from a study of CD8 T cells in Susac syndrome (dated by TCRdb to about 2019). General notes on the study: Repertoire sequencing was used to test whether CD8+ T cell activation and differentiation in Susac syndrome was antigen driven. CD8+ T cell repertoire clonality was compared between around eleven healthy donors, approximately 14 Susac syndrome patients and approximately 16 multiple sclerosis patients.

General study outcomes and caveats: The TCR sequencing and HLA analysis was acknowledged to have included a relatively small number of individuals.

This chain joins TRBV6-5 to TRBJ2-2, with the D segment identity uncertain. The source is a human donor with multiple sclerosis. Sequenced sample: CD8+ T cells from PBMCs. The sequence in DNA is TGTGCCAGCAGTAAACTCGTAACCGGGGAGCTGTTTTTT. Its coded protein is CASSKLVTGELFF.